This TCR beta chain is drawn from a study of cytomegalovirus exposure and HLA in healthy donors. Findings of the study overall: Later analysis identified a missense DCLRE1C variant that was linked to TCR beta V- and J-gene trimming. In vitro assays verified that three CMV-associated chains recognized CMV antigens specifically. Reported findings show TCR beta sequences accurately forecast HLA-A and HLA-B alleles in most subjects. Roughly even sequencing depth across donors was the assumption behind the presence/absence analyses.

About this clone: The antigen is not known.

The CDR3 totals 12 residues. Germline-derived CDR1 and CDR2 are MNHNY and SVGAGI (reference sequence). Between the trimmed V and J ends, which lost 7 bases and 10 bases, there was a span of 16 bases. The PCR ran on 60 Vbeta and 13 Jbeta primers. The repertoire was sequenced with immunoSEQ multiplex PCR; TCRdb's copy has only in-frame clones and lacks some. The sample holds fewer than 200,000 clones, around 80% seen once. Source material: PBMCs. The receptor's source is a female donor in good health and CMV-seronegative. The rearrangement joins TRBV6-6 to TRBJ1-2; D unresolved. DNA of the CDR3: TGTGCCAGCAACCCGGGGAGCGGAGTCTACACCTTC. Its translation: CASNPGSGVYTF.